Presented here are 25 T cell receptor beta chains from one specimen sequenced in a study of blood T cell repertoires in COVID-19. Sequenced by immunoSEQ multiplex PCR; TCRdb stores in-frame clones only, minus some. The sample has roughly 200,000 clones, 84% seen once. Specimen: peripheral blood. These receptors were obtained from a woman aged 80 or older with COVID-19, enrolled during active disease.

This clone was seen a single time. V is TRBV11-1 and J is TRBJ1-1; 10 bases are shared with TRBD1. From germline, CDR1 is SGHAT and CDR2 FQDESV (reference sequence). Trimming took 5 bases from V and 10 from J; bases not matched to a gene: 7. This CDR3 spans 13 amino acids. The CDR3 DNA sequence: TGTGCCAGCAGCCGCGGACAGGGGGTAGGAGCTTTCTTT. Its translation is CASSRGQGVGAFF. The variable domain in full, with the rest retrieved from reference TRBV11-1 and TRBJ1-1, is EAEVAQSPRYKITEKSQAVAFWCDPISGHATLYWYRQILGQGPELLVQFQDESVVDDSQLPKDRFSAERLKGVDSTLKIQPAELGDSAMYLCASSRGQGVGAFFGQGTRLTVV.

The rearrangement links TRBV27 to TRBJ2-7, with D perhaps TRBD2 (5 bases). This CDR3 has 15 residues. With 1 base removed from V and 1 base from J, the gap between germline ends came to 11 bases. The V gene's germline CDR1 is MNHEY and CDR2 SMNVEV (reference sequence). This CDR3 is CASSLFGEMSYEQYF. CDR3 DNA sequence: TGTGCCAGCAGTTTATTCGGGGAGATGTCCTACGAGCAGTACTTC.

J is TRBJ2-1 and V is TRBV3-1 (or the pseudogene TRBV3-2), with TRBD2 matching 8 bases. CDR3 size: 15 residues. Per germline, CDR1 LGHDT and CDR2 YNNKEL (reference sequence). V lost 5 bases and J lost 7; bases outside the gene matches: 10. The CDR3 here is CASSDFPGLENEQFF. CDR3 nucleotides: TGTGCCAGCAGCGATTTTCCGGGACTAGAAAATGAGCAGTTCTTC.

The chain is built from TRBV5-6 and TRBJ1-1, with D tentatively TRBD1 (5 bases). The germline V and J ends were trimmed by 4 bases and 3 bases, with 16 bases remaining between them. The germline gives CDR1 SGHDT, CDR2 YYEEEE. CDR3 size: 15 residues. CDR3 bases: TGTGCCAGCAGCCGTCGTGGGGCGTACGACACTGAAGCTTTCTTT. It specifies CASSRRGAYDTEAFF.

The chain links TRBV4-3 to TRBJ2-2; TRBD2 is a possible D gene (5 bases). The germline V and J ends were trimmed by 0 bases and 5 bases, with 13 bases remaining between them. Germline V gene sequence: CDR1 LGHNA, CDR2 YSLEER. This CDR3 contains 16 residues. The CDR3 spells CASSQEYNRGTGELFF. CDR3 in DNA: TGCGCCAGCAGCCAAGAGTATAACCGAGGGACCGGGGAGCTGTTTTTT.

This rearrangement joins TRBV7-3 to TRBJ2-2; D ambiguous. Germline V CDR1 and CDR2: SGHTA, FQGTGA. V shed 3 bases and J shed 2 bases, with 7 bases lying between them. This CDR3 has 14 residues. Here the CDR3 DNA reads TGTGCCAGCAGCTTGGGCAGCAACACCGGGGAGCTGTTTTTT. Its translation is CASSLGSNTGELFF.

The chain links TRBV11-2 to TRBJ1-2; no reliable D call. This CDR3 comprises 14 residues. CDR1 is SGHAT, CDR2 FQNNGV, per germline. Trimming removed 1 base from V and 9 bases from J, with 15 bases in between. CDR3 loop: CASSLGGQSKSYTF. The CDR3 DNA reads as TGTGCCAGCAGCTTAGGAGGTCAGTCGAAGAGCTACACCTTC. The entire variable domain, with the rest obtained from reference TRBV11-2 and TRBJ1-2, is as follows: EAGVAQSPRYKIIEKRQSVAFWCNPISGHATLYWYQQILGQGPKLLIQFQNNGVVDDSQLPKDRFSAERLKGVDSTLKIQPAKLEDSAVYLCASSLGGQSKSYTFGSGTRLTVV.

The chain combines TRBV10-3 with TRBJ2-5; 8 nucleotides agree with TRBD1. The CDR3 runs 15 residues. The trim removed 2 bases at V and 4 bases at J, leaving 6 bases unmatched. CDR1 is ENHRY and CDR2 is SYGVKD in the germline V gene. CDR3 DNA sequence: TGTGCCATCAGTGAGCCTGGGACAGGAGTAGAGACCCAGTACTTC. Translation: CAISEPGTGVETQYF.

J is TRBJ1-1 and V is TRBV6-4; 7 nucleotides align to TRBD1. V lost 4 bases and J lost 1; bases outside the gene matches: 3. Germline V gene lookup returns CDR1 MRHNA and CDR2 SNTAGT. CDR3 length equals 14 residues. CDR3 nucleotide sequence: TGTGCCAGCAGTGCGACAGGGTCGAACACTGAAGCTTTCTTT. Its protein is CASSATGSNTEAFF.

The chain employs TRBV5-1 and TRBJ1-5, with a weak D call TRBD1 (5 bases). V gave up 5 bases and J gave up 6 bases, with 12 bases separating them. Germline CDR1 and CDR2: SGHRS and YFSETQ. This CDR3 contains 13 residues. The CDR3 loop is CASSGGDGQPQHF. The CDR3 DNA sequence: TGCGCCAGCAGTGGAGGGGATGGTCAGCCCCAGCATTTT.

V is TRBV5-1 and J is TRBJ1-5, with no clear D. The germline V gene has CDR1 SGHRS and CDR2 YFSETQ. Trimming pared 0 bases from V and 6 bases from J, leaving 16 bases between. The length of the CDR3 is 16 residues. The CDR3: CASSLGGQERSQPQHF. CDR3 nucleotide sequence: TGCGCCAGCAGCTTGGGTGGGCAGGAGCGGAGTCAGCCCCAGCATTTT.

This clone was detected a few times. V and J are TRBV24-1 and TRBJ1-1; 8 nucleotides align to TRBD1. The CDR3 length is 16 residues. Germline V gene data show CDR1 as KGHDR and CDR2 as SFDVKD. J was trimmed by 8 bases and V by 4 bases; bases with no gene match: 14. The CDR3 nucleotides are TGTGCCACCAGTGACCCCCAAGCAGGGGGCGCAGGAGAAGCTTTCTTT. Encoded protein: CATSDPQAGGAGEAFF.

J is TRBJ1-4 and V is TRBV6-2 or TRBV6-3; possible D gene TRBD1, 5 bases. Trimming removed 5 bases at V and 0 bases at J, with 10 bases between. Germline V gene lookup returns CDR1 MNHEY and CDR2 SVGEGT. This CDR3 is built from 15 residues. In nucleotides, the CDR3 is TGTGCCAGCAGTGGAACAGGAGCAACTAATGAAAAACTGTTTTTT. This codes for CASSGTGATNEKLFF.

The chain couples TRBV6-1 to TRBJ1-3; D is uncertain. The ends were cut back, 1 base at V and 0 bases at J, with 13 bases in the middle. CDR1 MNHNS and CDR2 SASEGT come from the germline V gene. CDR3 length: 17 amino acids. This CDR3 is CASSEVAGVSSGNTIYF. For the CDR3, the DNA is TGTGCCAGCAGTGAAGTAGCCGGGGTTAGCTCTGGAAACACCATATATTTT.

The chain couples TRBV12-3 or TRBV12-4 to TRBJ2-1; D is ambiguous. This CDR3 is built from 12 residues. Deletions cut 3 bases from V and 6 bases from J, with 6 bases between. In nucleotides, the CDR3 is TGTGCCAGCAGTTTCCGACTCAATGAGCAGTTCTTC. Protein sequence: CASSFRLNEQFF.

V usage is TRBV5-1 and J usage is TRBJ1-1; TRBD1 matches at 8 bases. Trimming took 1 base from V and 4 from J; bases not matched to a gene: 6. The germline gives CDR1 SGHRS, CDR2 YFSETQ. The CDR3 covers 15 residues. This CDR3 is CASSLQLTGGTEAFF. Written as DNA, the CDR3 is TGCGCCAGCAGCTTGCAACTCACAGGGGGCACTGAAGCTTTCTTT.

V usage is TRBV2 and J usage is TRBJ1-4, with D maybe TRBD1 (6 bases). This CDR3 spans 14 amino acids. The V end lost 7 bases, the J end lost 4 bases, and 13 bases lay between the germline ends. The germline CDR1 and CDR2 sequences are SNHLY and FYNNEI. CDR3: CASKGGPINEKLFF. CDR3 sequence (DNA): TGTGCCAGCAAAGGGGGACCGATTAATGAAAAACTGTTTTTT.

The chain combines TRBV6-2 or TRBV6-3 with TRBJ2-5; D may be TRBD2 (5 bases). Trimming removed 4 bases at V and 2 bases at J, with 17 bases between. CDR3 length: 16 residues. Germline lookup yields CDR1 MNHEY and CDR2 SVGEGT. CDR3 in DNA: TGTGCCAGCAGTTCCGGACTGGGAGTAAGACAAGAGACCCAGTACTTC. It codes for CASSSGLGVRQETQYF.

For the CDR3, the DNA is TGTGCCAGCTCCCCCTACAGGGCGAGCTATGGCTACACCTTC. This sequence encodes CASSPYRASYGYTF. The chain joins TRBV27 to TRBJ1-2; perhaps TRBD1 as D (6 bases). The CDR3 covers 14 residues. From germline, CDR1 is MNHEY and CDR2 SMNVEV (reference sequence). Trimming removed 8 bases at V and 4 bases at J, with 17 bases between.

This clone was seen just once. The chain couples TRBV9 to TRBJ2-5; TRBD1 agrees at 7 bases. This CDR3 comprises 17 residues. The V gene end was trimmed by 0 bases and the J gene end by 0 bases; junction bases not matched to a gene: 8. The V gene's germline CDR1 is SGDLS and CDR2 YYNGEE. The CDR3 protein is CASSVAPPGQHQETQYF. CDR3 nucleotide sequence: TGTGCCAGCAGCGTAGCGCCTCCGGGACAGCACCAAGAGACCCAGTACTTC.

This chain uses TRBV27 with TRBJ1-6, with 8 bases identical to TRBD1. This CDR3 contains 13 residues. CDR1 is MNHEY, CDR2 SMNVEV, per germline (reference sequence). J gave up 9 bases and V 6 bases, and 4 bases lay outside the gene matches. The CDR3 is CASRQGGGSPLHF. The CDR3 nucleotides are TGTGCCAGCAGACAGGGGGGGGGTTCACCCCTCCACTTT.

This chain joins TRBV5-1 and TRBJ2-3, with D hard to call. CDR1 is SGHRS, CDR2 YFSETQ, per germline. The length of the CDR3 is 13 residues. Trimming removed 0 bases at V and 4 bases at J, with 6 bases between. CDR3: CASSLERADTQYF. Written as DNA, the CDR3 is TGCGCCAGCAGCTTGGAACGGGCAGATACGCAGTATTTT.

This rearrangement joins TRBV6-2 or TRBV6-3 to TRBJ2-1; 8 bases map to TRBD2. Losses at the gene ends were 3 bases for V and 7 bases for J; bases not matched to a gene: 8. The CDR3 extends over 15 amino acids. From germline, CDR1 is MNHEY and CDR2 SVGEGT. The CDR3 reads CASSYGGGFNNEQFF. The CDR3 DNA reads TGTGCCAGCAGTTATGGCGGGGGGTTTAATAATGAGCAGTTCTTC.

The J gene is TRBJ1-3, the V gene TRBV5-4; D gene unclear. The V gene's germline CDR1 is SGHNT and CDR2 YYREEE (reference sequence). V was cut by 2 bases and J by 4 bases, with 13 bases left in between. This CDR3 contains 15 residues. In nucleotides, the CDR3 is TGTGCCAGCAGCTTCCCGGGAACGAGGGGAAACACCATATATTTT. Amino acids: CASSFPGTRGNTIYF.

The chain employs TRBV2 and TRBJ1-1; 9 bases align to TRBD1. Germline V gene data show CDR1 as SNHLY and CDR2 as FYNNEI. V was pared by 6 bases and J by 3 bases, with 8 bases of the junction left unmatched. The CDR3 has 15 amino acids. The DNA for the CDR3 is TGTGCCAGCAGGGTCGCACAGGGGGCGCACACTGAAGCTTTCTTT. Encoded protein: CASRVAQGAHTEAFF.